The 22 T cell receptor beta chains in this list originate from one sample, sequenced in a study of T cells in Graves' hyperthyroidism and ophthalmopathy. Amplified TCR beta CDR3 regions came from RNA transcripts. The TCR CDR3 was amplified in a first-round RT-PCR using the HTBI primer set. One entry per CDR3 protein, called by TCRdb with MiXCR from the multiplex PCR reads. The sample has some 500,000 distinct CDR3 sequences, approximately 15% seen once. Input material: blood. Source of these receptors: a woman younger than 30 with Graves' hyperthyroidism.

The chain is built from TRBV30 and TRBJ2-5, with D possibly matching TRBD2 (6 bases). This CDR3 has 14 amino acids. Trimming removed 3 bases at V and 0 bases at J, with 11 bases between. Germline loops: CDR1 GTSNPN, CDR2 SVGIG (reference sequence). The CDR3 region is CAWSLGRNQETQYF. The CDR3 DNA follows: TGTGCCTGGAGCTTAGGGAGGAACCAAGAGACCCAGTACTTC.

This clonotype occurred once. This rearrangement joins TRBV7-8 to TRBJ2-2; 9 nucleotides match TRBD1. This CDR3 has 16 amino acids. The germline V gene has CDR1 SGHVS and CDR2 FQNEAQ. The trim removed 7 bases at V and 4 bases at J, leaving 10 bases unmatched. The CDR3 is CASNTPTGGGTGELFF. The CDR3 bases are TGTGCCAGCAACACACCGACAGGGGGGGGCACCGGGGAGCTGTTTTTT.

This clonotype was recorded many times. The chain couples TRBV10-3 to TRBJ2-7; D is perhaps TRBD2 (7 bases). The V gene lost 8 bases and the J gene lost 3 bases, with 20 bases spanning the gap. Germline CDR1 ENHRY, CDR2 SYGVKD. The CDR3 is 15 amino acids. CDR3 sequence: CAIRQRGEGLYEQYF. The CDR3 coding sequence is TGTGCCATCCGTCAAAGGGGGGAGGGCCTCTACGAGCAGTACTTC.

Comments on this clonotype: A much larger clone differs by one base, so this may be a read error. V is TRBV7-8 and J is TRBJ1-6, with D possibly matching TRBD1 (6 bases). CDR1 and CDR2 from the germline V gene are SGHVS and FQNEAQ. Between the trimmed V and J ends, which lost 8 bases and 8 bases, there was a span of 10 bases. The CDR3 is made up of 12 amino acids. CDR3: CASGWTDSPLHF. In DNA form, the CDR3 reads TGTGCCAGCGGCTGGACAGATTCACCCCTCCACTTT.

This clonotype was counted ten times or more. This chain links TRBV30 with TRBJ2-1, with 14 nucleotides matching TRBD2. This CDR3 comprises 15 residues. V lost 3 bases to trimming and J lost 7 bases; unmatched junction nucleotides: 5. Per germline, CDR1 GTSNPN and CDR2 SVGIG (reference sequence). CDR3 DNA sequence: TGTGCCTGGAGCCCCGGACTAGCGGGAGGTAATGAGCAGTTCTTC. It specifies CAWSPGLAGGNEQFF.

This clonotype was seen only a few times. The rearrangement uses TRBV6-4 and TRBJ2-1, with TRBD2 identical over 7 bases. There are 16 residues in the CDR3. Germline values: CDR1 MRHNA, CDR2 SNTAGT. The junction had 5 bases not matched to a gene; V was cut back by 3 bases and J by 0 bases. Written as DNA, the CDR3 is TGTGCCAGCAGTGAAGGTAGCGGGCGCTCCTACAATGAGCAGTTCTTC. Translation gives CASSEGSGRSYNEQFF.

This rearrangement joins TRBV19 to TRBJ1-1; possible D gene TRBD1, 5 bases. Germline V CDR1 and CDR2: LNHDA, SQIVND (reference sequence). The CDR3 runs 13 residues. The ends were cut back, 3 bases at V and 3 bases at J, with 8 bases in the middle. CDR3 sequence reads: CASSMGGDTEAFF. CDR3 coding DNA: TGTGCCAGTAGTATGGGGGGTGACACTGAAGCTTTCTTT.

This clonotype was found a few times. The rearrangement uses TRBV20-1 and TRBJ2-5, with 9 bases matching TRBD1. The CDR3 is 15 amino acids. The junction had 9 bases not matched to a gene; V was cut back by 5 bases and J by 2 bases. Looked up from germline, CDR1 is DFQATT and CDR2 is SNEGSKA (reference sequence). The CDR3 DNA follows: TGCAGTGCTCCTCCGGGGACAGGGAATCAAGAGACCCAGTACTTC. Encoded protein: CSAPPGTGNQETQYF.

J is TRBJ2-1 and V is TRBV5-5, with a tentative D call TRBD1 (6 bases). Germline values: CDR1 SGHKS, CDR2 YYEKEE (reference sequence). There are 13 residues in the CDR3. V lost 2 bases, J lost 15 bases, and 18 bases lay in between. CDR3 DNA sequence: TGTGCCAGCAGCTTTGAAGGCGACAGGTCCAGGTTCTTC. Amino acid sequence: CASSFEGDRSRFF.

The chain has TRBV9 and TRBJ2-3; the D gene is possibly TRBD2 (6 bases). Germline V gives CDR1 SGDLS, CDR2 YYNGEE. V was shortened by 2 bases and J by 6 bases, with 16 bases between the two germline ends. This CDR3 comprises 15 residues. The CDR3 bases are TGTGCCAGCAGCGTGGGACTGAGGGGTATCGATACGCAGTATTTT. Its protein is CASSVGLRGIDTQYF. Looking up the rest from reference TRBV9 and TRBJ2-3 gives the full variable domain: DSGVTQTPKHLITATGQRVTLRCSPRSGDLSVYWYQQSLDQGLQFLIQYYNGEERAKGNILERFSAQQFPDLHSELNLSSLELGDSALYFCASSVGLRGIDTQYFGPGTRLTVL.

The chain uses TRBV6-1 and TRBJ2-7, with D hard to call. Germline lookup yields CDR1 MNHNS and CDR2 SASEGT. The CDR3 totals 11 residues. Trimming pared 4 bases from V and 5 bases from J, leaving 6 bases between. For the CDR3, the DNA is TGTGCCAGCAGTGCCTGGGACGAGCAGTACGTC. Its protein is CASSAWDEQYV.

This clonotype was detected only a few times. The gene calls are TRBV18 and TRBJ1-1, with 9 positions matching TRBD1. The CDR3 contains 15 residues. V dropped 3 bases and J dropped 5; count of bases not matched to a gene: 7. In germline, CDR1 is KGHSH, CDR2 LQKENI. The CDR3 loop reads CASSPLGQGRTEAFF. The DNA of the CDR3 is TGTGCCAGCTCACCTTTGGGACAGGGACGGACTGAAGCTTTCTTT.

In its sample, this clonotype was seen many times. V is TRBV2 and J is TRBJ1-2; tentative D call: TRBD1 (6 bases). V shed 6 bases and J shed 3 bases, with 11 bases lying between them. This CDR3 comprises 13 residues. Germline V gene data show CDR1 as SNHLY and CDR2 as FYNNEI. The CDR3 protein is CASRGAGDYGYTF. CDR3 nucleotides: TGTGCCAGCAGGGGGGCAGGGGACTATGGCTACACCTTC.

This clonotype was observed many times. The gene calls are TRBV12-3 or TRBV12-4 and TRBJ2-3, with TRBD2 identical over 10 bases. The CDR3 is 18 residues long. Unmatched junction bases numbered 15, after V lost 7 bases and J lost 2 bases. The CDR3 protein is CASTPEYGLAVSTDTQYF. CDR3 bases: TGTGCCAGCACTCCCGAATACGGACTAGCGGTCTCCACAGATACGCAGTATTTT.

This clonotype appeared a few times. V and J are TRBV6-2 or TRBV6-3 and TRBJ2-1; no definite D call. CDR3 length equals 14 residues. The germline V and J ends were trimmed by 0 bases and 7 bases, with 10 bases remaining between them. Germline V gene sequence: CDR1 MNHEY, CDR2 SVGEGT. The CDR3 loop is CASSYSTGVNEQFF. The CDR3 DNA reads as TGTGCCAGCAGTTACTCGACTGGGGTTAATGAGCAGTTCTTC.

Many counts were recorded for this clonotype. The V call is TRBV3-1, the J call TRBJ1-1; a weak D match, TRBD1 (6 bases). V was clipped by 1 base and J by 1 base, with 10 bases between them. The CDR3 runs to 15 residues. Germline values: CDR1 LGHDT, CDR2 YNNKEL (reference sequence). The CDR3 protein is CASSQGPGANTEAFF. The CDR3 coding sequence is TGTGCCAGCAGCCAAGGGCCGGGGGCGAACACTGAAGCTTTCTTT.

Regarding this clonotype: This may be a read error: a much more frequent sequence differs by one nucleotide. DNA for the CDR3: TGTGCCAGCTCACCAGTAGCGCTCTCCTACAGTGAGCAGTTCTTC. It is translated as CASSPVALSYSEQFF. The rearrangement joins TRBV18 to TRBJ2-1, with D possibly being TRBD2 (5 bases). Germline CDR1 is KGHSH and CDR2 is LQKENI. The CDR3 is made up of 15 amino acids. The variable domain in full, with the rest retrieved from reference TRBV18 and TRBJ2-1, is NAGVMQNPRHLVRRRGQEARLRCSPMKGHSHVYWYRQLPEEGLKFMVYLQKENIIDESGMPKERFSAEFPKEGPSILRIQQVVRGDSAAYFCASSPVALSYSEQFFGPGTRLTVL.

This clonotype was seen at least ten times. The genes are TRBV12-3 or TRBV12-4 and TRBJ2-4; D ambiguous. The CDR3 consists of 15 residues. V lost 6 bases to trimming and J lost 0 bases, with 12 bases between them. The DNA of the CDR3 is TGTGCCAGCAGCCTCATGGGGATAGCCAAAAACATTCAGTACTTC. Protein sequence: CASSLMGIAKNIQYF.

This clonotype was observed at least ten times. V is TRBV6-2 or TRBV6-3 and J is TRBJ2-1, with TRBD2 matching over 10 bases. Losses at the gene ends were 2 bases for V and 7 bases for J; bases not matched to a gene: 5. Germline V gives CDR1 MNHEY, CDR2 SVGEGT. The length of the CDR3 is 15 residues. CDR3 nucleotide sequence: TGTGCCAGCAGTTACGCTAGCGGGAGACGGAATGAGCAGTTCTTC. The encoded protein is CASSYASGRRNEQFF.

At least ten counts were recorded for this clonotype. The chain couples TRBV20-1 to TRBJ2-1; TRBD2 might be the D (6 bases). Germline assignment: CDR1 DFQATT and CDR2 SNEGSKA (reference sequence). The CDR3 loop spans 14 amino acids. With 6 bases removed from V and 7 bases from J, the gap between germline ends came to 19 bases. CDR3 in DNA: TGCAGTGCCACGGACTACCTCTTGGGGAATGAGCAGTTCTTC. Encoded protein: CSATDYLLGNEQFF.

This clonotype was recorded many times. V usage is TRBV6-1 and J usage is TRBJ2-5; 7 bases align to TRBD2. The V gene's germline CDR1 is MNHNS and CDR2 SASEGT. J gave up 4 bases and V 0 bases, and 2 bases lay outside the gene matches. The CDR3 loop spans 14 amino acids. The DNA of the CDR3 is TGTGCCAGCAGTGAAGCTGGGACTATAGAGACCCAGTACTTC. Translating gives CASSEAGTIETQYF.

Concerning this clonotype: One end of the junction does not line up with germline, which may come from a read error. The chain employs TRBV5-8 and TRBJ2-3; 15 bases line up with TRBD2. CDR1 is SGHTS and CDR2 is YDEGEE in the germline V gene. This CDR3 region has 21 residues. CDR3 amino acids: CAGSSVPGVGLAGGPTDTQYF. The CDR3 DNA reads TGTGCCGGCAGCTCGGTCCCGGGGGTCGGACTAGCGGGAGGGCCTACAGATACGCAGTATTTT.